Here is one T cell receptor beta chain with its context. What it recognizes is unknown. V was trimmed by 3 bases and J by 10 bases, leaving 10 bases between them. The CDR3 runs 12 residues. Germline CDR1 and CDR2: SGDLS and YYNGEE. These data originate in a study of shared clonotypes between healthy human individuals. General study results and limits: Researchers found naive subsets generally carried larger estimated richness than memory subsets. Clonotype sharing among donors was thought likely to change with sequencing depth.

Sequencing was performed with immunoSEQ multiplex PCR; in TCRdb, only in-frame clones are kept and a portion is missing. The table has approximately 1.5 million clones, 98% seen once. The sequence derives from a man aged 25-45 years in good health. The specimen was naive CD4+ T cells sorted from blood. Subset specified: CD45RA+ positively selected. The chain carries TRBV9 and TRBJ2-2, with D tentatively TRBD1 or TRBD2 (5 bases each). CDR3 residues: CASSGVGEELFF. DNA for the CDR3: TGTGCCAGCAGCGGGGTGGGGGAGGAGCTGTTTTTT.